This TCR beta chain appears in the sequencing data of a study of Ad26.COV2.S vaccination and SARS-CoV-2 variants. Germline V gene data show CDR1 as ENHRY and CDR2 as SYGVKD. Losses at the gene ends were 3 bases for V and 0 bases for J; bases not matched to a gene: 2. This CDR3 region has 15 residues. Concerning this clone: What it recognizes is unknown.

The repertoire was sequenced with immunoSEQ multiplex PCR; TCRdb's copy has only in-frame clones and lacks some. Of about 350,000 clones listed, about 88% were seen once; the top ten hold roughly 3.1%. Study findings and constraints: Participants in the vaccine arm had higher spike-specific TCR breadth; placebo recipients had lower.

Treatment noted: around 19 received Ad26.COV2.S at low or high dose, single or two shots; a few received placebo; per-sample allocation not given. On day 63 after the first injection, vaccine and placebo recipients gave samples. Within Boston, the person who donated was an adult of 18-55 years. This clonotype was obtained from a person aged 18-60 years who received the Ad26.COV2.S COVID-19 vaccine or a placebo. Specimen: peripheral blood, collected in a trial of Ad26.COV2.S vaccine versus placebo. The J gene is TRBJ2-1, the V gene TRBV10-3; 7 nucleotides agree with TRBD2. CDR3 sequence (DNA): TGTGCCATCAGTGAATCGGGGGGCTCCTACAATGAGCAGTTCTTC. It codes for CAISESGGSYNEQFF.